Here is one T cell receptor beta chain with its context. The data were produced by immunoSEQ multiplex PCR, yet TCRdb's version contains in-frame clones alone and is incomplete. The data hold about 94,000 clones, with 80% to 85% observed a single time. Germline V CDR1 and CDR2: LGHNA, YSLEER. This CDR3 comprises 14 residues. V shed 4 bases and J 7 bases; nucleotides not matched to a gene: 3. The data originate from a study of blood T cell repertoires in COVID-19. Study-level information: The samples span acute and convalescent COVID-19 from the United States, Italy and Spain.

The sample was peripheral blood. This sequence originates from a man aged 55-75 years with acute or convalescent COVID-19. The V and J genes are TRBV4-3 and TRBJ1-4, with 10 bases fitting TRBD1. The CDR3: CASSPWTGGEKLFF. The DNA of the CDR3 is TGCGCCAGCAGCCCATGGACAGGGGGTGAAAAACTGTTTTTT.